The 8 T cell receptor beta chains in this list originate from one sample, sequenced in a study of shared clonotypes between healthy human individuals. Sequencing was performed with immunoSEQ multiplex PCR; in TCRdb, only in-frame clones are kept and a portion is missing. The table records approximately 2.3 million clones, just over 90% of them present only once. Sequenced sample: naive CD4+ T cells from PBMCs. Noted subset: CD45RA+ positively selected. The receptors were gathered from a man younger than 35 in good health. Some clones in this sample may be carry-over from other donors' samples.

The CDR3, as DNA: TGTGCCAGCAGCTTTTATTTTAATTTTGCGGGAGGTAGGACAGATACGCAGTATTTT. Residues: CASSFYFNFAGGRTDTQYF. The rearrangement joins TRBV5-4 to TRBJ2-3; 8 nucleotides line up with TRBD2. CDR3 length equals 19 residues. Germline V gene sequence: CDR1 SGHNT, CDR2 YYREEE (reference sequence). Trimming at V came to 2 bases and at J to 3 bases, leaving 17 bases not matched to a gene. Based on the CDR3 plus reference TRBV5-4 and TRBJ2-3, the full variable domain is ETGVTQSPTHLIKTRGQQVTLRCSSQSGHNTVSWYQQALGQGPQFIFQYYREEENGRGNFPPRFSGLQFPNYSSELNVNALELDDSALYLCASSFYFNFAGGRTDTQYFGPGTRLTVL.

The chain employs TRBV7-2 and TRBJ1-5, with D perhaps TRBD1 (6 bases). This CDR3 is built from 15 residues. Trimming took 6 bases from V and 3 from J, leaving 15 bases between them. Per the germline V gene, CDR1 is SGHTA and CDR2 is FQGNSA. The chain's CDR3 is CASSQHGTNNQPQHF. DNA for the CDR3: TGTGCCAGCAGTCAACACGGGACAAACAATCAGCCCCAGCATTTT.

The chain recombines TRBV5-1 with TRBJ2-6, with a possible D match to TRBD2 (5 bases). The CDR3 spans 17 residues. Trimming removed 1 base at V and 3 bases at J, with 14 bases between. Germline loops: CDR1 SGHRS, CDR2 YFSETQ. CDR3 DNA: TGCGCCAGCAGCTTGATGGACTGGGAAGATGGGGCCAACGTCCTGACTTTC. This sequence encodes CASSLMDWEDGANVLTF.

Comment on this clone: The sample contains more than one DNA sequence encoding this CDR3. The chain couples TRBV5-1 to TRBJ1-1; 8 nucleotides match TRBD1. V gave up 5 bases and J gave up 1 base; unmatched junction bases: 1. The CDR3 spans 13 residues. Germline V lookup: CDR1 SGHRS, CDR2 YFSETQ. CDR3 loop: CASRQGANTEAFF. Written as DNA, the CDR3 is TGCGCCAGCAGGCAGGGGGCGAACACTGAAGCTTTCTTT.

The rearrangement uses TRBV28 and TRBJ2-6; 12 nucleotides align to TRBD1. Germline trimming cut 4 bases from V and 0 bases from J; bases unmatched to any gene: 13. The CDR3 sequence is 21 residues long. Germline V CDR1 and CDR2: MDHEN, SYDVKM. Written as DNA, the CDR3 is TGTGCCAGCAGTTCCTCCCCGGGACAGGGGGCTACAATCTCTGGGGCCAACGTCCTGACTTTC. Protein product: CASSSSPGQGATISGANVLTF.

V and J are TRBV10-2 and TRBJ1-1; 7 bases are a match to TRBD1. The CDR3 is made up of 14 amino acids. V lost 0 bases, J lost 4 bases, and 2 bases stayed unmatched. The germline CDR1 and CDR2 sequences are WSHSY and SAAADI. The CDR3 loop reads CASSESTGSTEAFF. CDR3 bases: TGCGCCAGCAGTGAGTCGACAGGGAGCACTGAAGCTTTCTTT.

The chain recombines TRBV2 with TRBJ1-2; 7 bases map to TRBD1. The V gene end was trimmed by 4 bases and the J gene end by 5 bases; junction bases not matched to a gene: 7. Germline lookup yields CDR1 SNHLY and CDR2 FYNNEI. There are 14 residues in the CDR3. The CDR3 sequence is CASSGFGTAYGYTF. The CDR3 DNA reads TGTGCCAGCAGTGGGTTCGGGACAGCTTATGGCTACACCTTC. Combining the CDR3 with reference TRBV2 and TRBJ1-2 gives the whole variable domain EPEVTQTPSHQVTQMGQEVILRCVPISNHLYFYWYRQILGQKVEFLVSFYNNEISEKSEIFDDQFSVERPDGSNFTLKIRSTKLEDSAMYFCASSGFGTAYGYTFGSGTRLTVV.

The chain has TRBV29-1 and TRBJ2-5, with D perhaps assigned TRBD1 or TRBD2 (6 bases each). Per the germline V gene, CDR1 is SQVTM and CDR2 is ANQGSEA. The ends were cut back, 5 bases at V and 5 bases at J, with 21 bases in the middle. The CDR3 covers 15 residues. The CDR3 nucleotides are TGCAGCGTTATCCTCAAGTGGGGGGCCAGGGAGACCCAGTACTTC. Translating gives CSVILKWGARETQYF.